Below, one T cell receptor beta chain is given with its context. The antigen remains undetermined. The CDR3 sequence is 16 residues long. The germline V gene has CDR1 SQVTM and CDR2 ANQGSEA. V shed 6 bases and J shed 4 bases, with 22 bases lying between them. The record originates from a study of cytomegalovirus exposure and HLA in healthy donors. The study ran its PCR with 60 Vbeta and 13 Jbeta primers. Profiling relied on immunoSEQ multiplex PCR, and the TCRdb table lists in-frame clones only, not all of them. This table holds about 150,000 clones, more than 70% found once. Regarding the study as a whole: Serostatus for CMV was the only available immune exposure information. What a later analysis reportedly showed was that an Asian-associated ancestry cluster had fewer N-insertions than the approximately 700-donor mean.

The sequenced material came from PBMCs. The rearrangement links TRBV29-1 to TRBJ2-1; D is ambiguous. The source is a woman in her 40s in good health and CMV-seropositive. CDR3 sequence reads: CSVQEIPAAVYNEQFF. The DNA of the CDR3 is TGCAGCGTCCAAGAGATCCCCGCGGCAGTTTACAATGAGCAGTTCTTC.